Below are 20 T cell receptor beta chains sequenced from a single sample in a study of T cells after yellow fever vaccination. TCRdb analysed the 5' RACE reads with MiXCR anew, one entry per CDR3 protein. The sample shows about 52,000 distinct CDR3 sequences, 6.6% of them seen only once. Material: CD8+ T cells not binding an NS4B(214-222) dextramer, sorted from PBMCs, obtained more than 40 days after the first yellow fever vaccination. The receptors here all came from a man aged 18 to 30 who received the YFV17D yellow fever vaccine.

This clonotype was recorded many times. This chain connects TRBV6-4 to TRBJ2-1; D call uncertain. Germline CDR1 and CDR2: MRHNA and SNTAGT. The CDR3 is 16 residues long. V lost 0 bases and J lost 1, with 10 bases in between. The CDR3 loop is CASSDSTVGSYNEQFF. DNA of the CDR3: TGTGCCAGCAGTGACTCGACCGTCGGTTCCTACAATGAGCAGTTCTTC.

This clonotype was recorded a few times. This chain uses TRBV20-1 with TRBJ1-3; TRBD1 is a possible D gene (6 bases). Germline V gene data show CDR1 as DFQATT and CDR2 as SNEGSKA (reference sequence). This CDR3 region has 15 residues. Trimming left V 7 bases short and J 0 bases short, with 16 bases between. CDR3 DNA sequence: TGCAGTGTCAGAGGGGACACTGACTCTGGAAACACCATATATTTT. Translated, it gives CSVRGDTDSGNTIYF.

This clonotype was picked up a small number of times. The V and J genes are TRBV7-2 and TRBJ2-1; 7 positions agree with TRBD2. CDR3 length: 17 amino acids. Germline V CDR1 and CDR2: SGHTA, FQGNSA. Losses at the gene ends were 1 base for V and 7 bases for J; bases not matched to a gene: 13. The CDR3 sequence is CASSLVPRAGVGNEQFF. CDR3 bases: TGTGCCAGCAGCTTAGTCCCCCGGGCGGGGGTTGGAAATGAGCAGTTCTTC.

This clonotype appeared many times. The chain links TRBV11-1 to TRBJ1-1; 7 bases fit TRBD1. V was pared by 3 bases and J by 1 base, with 5 bases of the junction left unmatched. Germline values: CDR1 SGHAT, CDR2 FQDESV (reference sequence). This CDR3 has 15 residues. CDR3 region: CASSFLGQENTEAFF. Written as DNA, the CDR3 is TGTGCCAGCAGCTTCCTCGGACAGGAGAACACTGAAGCTTTCTTT.

This clonotype was seen repeatedly, ten times or more. J is TRBJ2-3 and V is TRBV7-6; D possibly corresponds to TRBD2 (6 bases). Germline CDR1 and CDR2: SGHVS and FNYEAQ. The CDR3 runs 14 residues. Between the trimmed V and J ends, which lost 4 bases and 4 bases, there was a span of 12 bases. CDR3 nucleotide sequence: TGTGCCAGCAGCTCCGGGACTCCTTCAGATACGCAGTATTTT. Amino acids: CASSSGTPSDTQYF.

This clonotype has a count of ten or more. In DNA, the CDR3 is TGCGCCAGCAGCGCGGTACAGGGTATCAATGAGCAGTTCTTC. Its protein is CASSAVQGINEQFF. The chain is built from TRBV4-1 and TRBJ2-1, with D possibly TRBD1 on 6 matching bases. The length of the CDR3 is 14 residues. Trimming took off 5 bases at V and 6 bases at J, with 14 bases between the two ends. CDR1 is MGHRA and CDR2 is YSYEKL in the germline V gene.

The table lists this clonotype with a few counts. The chain uses TRBV5-8 and TRBJ2-7; D is ambiguous. Germline V lookup: CDR1 SGHTS, CDR2 YDEGEE. This CDR3 comprises 13 residues. V lost 0 bases to trimming and J lost 4 bases, with 8 bases between them. CDR3: CASSLVTPYEQYV. The CDR3 DNA is TGTGCCAGCAGCTTGGTTACACCATACGAGCAGTACGTC.

This clonotype is categorized as large. This chain joins TRBV4-3 and TRBJ2-6; 9 nucleotides agree with TRBD2. CDR3 length equals 16 residues. V shed 3 bases and J 1 base; nucleotides not matched to a gene: 1. In germline, CDR1 is LGHNA, CDR2 YSLEER. CDR3 residues: CASSQTSGSGANVLTF. The DNA of the CDR3 is TGCGCCAGCAGCCAGACTAGCGGTTCTGGGGCCAACGTCCTGACTTTC.

In its sample, this clonotype was seen many times. The chain recombines TRBV5-1 with TRBJ2-7, with 7 nucleotides matching TRBD1. This CDR3 has 15 amino acids. Germline assignment: CDR1 SGHRS and CDR2 YFSETQ. Trimming took 0 bases from V and 3 from J; bases not matched to a gene: 6. CDR3 coding DNA: TGCGCCAGCAGCTTGGATGGACAGGCCCGCTACGAGCAGTACGTC. Its protein product is CASSLDGQARYEQYV.

The sample holds many counts of this clonotype. The chain's CDR3 is CASSLGTGGGDEQFF. The CDR3 DNA follows: TGTGCCAGCAGCCTCGGGACAGGGGGTGGGGATGAGCAGTTCTTC. This sequence joins TRBV7-2 and TRBJ2-1; 11 bases fit TRBD1. V trimming: 5 bases; J trimming: 8 bases; junction bases outside the gene matches: 8. In germline, CDR1 is SGHTA, CDR2 FQGNSA. The CDR3 contains 15 residues.

This clonotype has at least ten counts. The chain uses TRBV5-1 and TRBJ1-2; the D is unclear. The CDR3 is 16 amino acids. Per germline, CDR1 SGHRS and CDR2 YFSETQ. V lost 4 bases and J 0 bases, leaving 16 bases between the germline ends. CDR3 residues: CASSPLGSPTNYGYTF. For the CDR3, the DNA is TGCGCCAGCAGCCCCCTCGGCAGCCCGACTAACTATGGCTACACCTTC.

V is TRBV7-8 and J is TRBJ1-1, with D possibly being TRBD1 (5 bases). The V gene's germline CDR1 is SGHVS and CDR2 FQNEAQ. Between the trimmed V and J ends, which lost 1 base and 4 bases, there was a span of 13 bases. CDR3 length equals 15 residues. The CDR3 sequence: CASSLVPGRGTEAFF. The CDR3, as DNA: TGTGCCAGCAGCTTAGTTCCGGGACGGGGCACTGAAGCTTTCTTT.

This clonotype has only a few counts. V gene TRBV28 combines with J gene TRBJ1-5, with D perhaps matching TRBD1 (5 bases). Germline V gives CDR1 MDHEN, CDR2 SYDVKM. The CDR3 is 17 residues long. Trimming took off 6 bases at V and 3 bases at J, with 21 bases between the two ends. The CDR3 protein is CASSPPGGGGYNQPQHF. CDR3 coding DNA: TGTGCCAGCAGCCCCCCTGGTGGGGGGGGGTACAATCAGCCCCAGCATTTT.

This clonotype was recorded a few times. The chain links TRBV11-2 to TRBJ2-7; TRBD2 aligns across 7 bases. This CDR3 is built from 15 residues. V was pared by 2 bases and J by 3 bases, with 7 bases of the junction left unmatched. CDR1 and CDR2 (germline): SGHAT, FQNNGV. CDR3 amino acids: CASSLSGGGFYEQYV. For the CDR3, the DNA is TGTGCCAGCAGCTTATCCGGCGGGGGTTTCTACGAGCAGTACGTC.

This clonotype was recorded at least ten times. The chain employs TRBV4-3 and TRBJ1-1, with D possibly TRBD1 on 6 matching bases. The V gene lost 0 bases and the J gene lost 6 bases, with 14 bases spanning the gap. Germline CDR1 reads LGHNA; CDR2 reads YSLEER. CDR3 size: 15 residues. This CDR3 is CASSQDGGQSAEAFF. The CDR3 nucleotides are TGCGCCAGCAGCCAAGACGGGGGGCAGAGCGCTGAAGCTTTCTTT.

The chain joins TRBV6-1 to TRBJ1-6; D is unclear. The CDR3 consists of 14 residues. CDR1 MNHNS and CDR2 SASEGT come from the germline V gene. Deletions cut 6 bases from V and 10 bases from J, with 16 bases between. CDR3 sequence: CASSLRRERSPLHF. CDR3 in DNA: TGTGCCAGCAGCCTCCGCCGTGAGCGCTCACCCCTCCACTTT.

The table lists this clonotype with many counts. J is TRBJ1-1 and V is TRBV29-1, with 7 bases aligning to TRBD1. CDR3 length: 12 amino acids. The V gene's germline CDR1 is SQVTM and CDR2 ANQGSEA. Trimming took 7 bases from V and 8 from J; bases not matched to a gene: 10. CDR3: CSAEGTAEEAFF. CDR3 nucleotide sequence: TGCAGCGCCGAGGGGACAGCTGAAGAAGCTTTCTTT.

CDR3 coding DNA: TGTGCCATCAGTCCGGGACAGGCACCCTACGAGCAGTACGTC. Translated, it gives CAISPGQAPYEQYV. V usage is TRBV10-3 and J usage is TRBJ2-7, with 8 bases identical to TRBD1. The V gene end was trimmed by 5 bases and the J gene end by 2 bases; junction bases not matched to a gene: 5. In germline, CDR1 is ENHRY, CDR2 SYGVKD. CDR3 length: 14 amino acids.

The table lists this clonotype with many counts. The chain is built from TRBV12-3 or TRBV12-4 and TRBJ1-2, with a tentative D call TRBD1 (5 bases). This CDR3 has 12 residues. The V end lost 6 bases, the J end lost 5 bases, and 10 bases lay between the germline ends. The CDR3 sequence is CASSQGGYGYTF. In DNA, the CDR3 is TGTGCCAGCAGCCAGGGAGGGTATGGCTACACCTTC.

This clonotype was observed a few times. The rearrangement links TRBV7-8 to TRBJ2-1, with D perhaps matching TRBD1 or TRBD2 (6 bases each). From germline, CDR1 is SGHVS and CDR2 FQNEAQ. The CDR3 runs to 18 residues. Trimming took 5 bases from V and 5 from J, leaving 25 bases between them. The CDR3 bases are TGTGCCAGCAGCATCAGACGAGGGGGGACCCAAATTGACAATGAGCAGTTCTTC. Residues: CASSIRRGGTQIDNEQFF.